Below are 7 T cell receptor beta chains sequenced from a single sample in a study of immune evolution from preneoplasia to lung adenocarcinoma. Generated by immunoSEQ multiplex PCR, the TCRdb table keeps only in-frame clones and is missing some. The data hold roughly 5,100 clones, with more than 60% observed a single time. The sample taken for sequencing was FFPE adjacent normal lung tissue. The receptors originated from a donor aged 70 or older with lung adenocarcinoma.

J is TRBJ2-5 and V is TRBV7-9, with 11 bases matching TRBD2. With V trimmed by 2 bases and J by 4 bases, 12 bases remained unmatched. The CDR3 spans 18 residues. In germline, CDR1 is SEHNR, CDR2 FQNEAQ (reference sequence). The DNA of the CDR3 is TGTGCCAGCAGCTTAACTCCCCTGACTAGCGGGAACGGAGAGACCCAGTACTTC. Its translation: CASSLTPLTSGNGETQYF.

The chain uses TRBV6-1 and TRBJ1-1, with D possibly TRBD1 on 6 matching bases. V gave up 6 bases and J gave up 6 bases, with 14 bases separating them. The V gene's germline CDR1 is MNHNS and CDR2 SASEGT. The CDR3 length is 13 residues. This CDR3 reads CASSGWGAAEAFF. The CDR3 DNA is TGTGCCAGCAGCGGTTGGGGGGCCGCTGAAGCTTTCTTT.

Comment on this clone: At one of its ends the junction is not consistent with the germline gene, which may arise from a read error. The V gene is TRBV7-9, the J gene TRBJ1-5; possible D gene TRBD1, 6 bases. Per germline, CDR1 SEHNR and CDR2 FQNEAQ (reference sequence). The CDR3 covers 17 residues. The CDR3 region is CVSSLYTFRGDNQPQHF. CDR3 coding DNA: TGTGTCAGCAGCTTATATACATTCAGGGGAGACAATCAGCCCCAGCATTTT. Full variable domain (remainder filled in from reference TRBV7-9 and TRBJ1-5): DTGVSQNPRHKITKRGQNVTFRCDPISEHNRLYWYRQTLGQGPEFLTYFQNEAQLEKSRLLSDRFSAERPKGSFSTLEIQRTEQGDSAMYLCVSSLYTFRGDNQPQHFGDGTRLSIL.

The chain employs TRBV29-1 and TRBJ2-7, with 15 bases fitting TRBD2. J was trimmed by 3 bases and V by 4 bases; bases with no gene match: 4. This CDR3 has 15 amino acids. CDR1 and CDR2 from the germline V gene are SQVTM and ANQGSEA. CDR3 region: CSVVGLAGGFYEQYF. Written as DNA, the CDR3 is TGCAGCGTTGTCGGACTAGCGGGAGGGTTCTACGAGCAGTACTTC.

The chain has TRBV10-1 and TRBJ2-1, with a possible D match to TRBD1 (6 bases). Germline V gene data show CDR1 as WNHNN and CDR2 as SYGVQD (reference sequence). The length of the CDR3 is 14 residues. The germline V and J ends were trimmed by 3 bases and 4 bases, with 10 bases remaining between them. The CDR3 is CASSEGGKYNEQFF. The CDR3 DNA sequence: TGCGCCAGCAGTGAAGGGGGAAAATACAATGAGCAGTTCTTC.

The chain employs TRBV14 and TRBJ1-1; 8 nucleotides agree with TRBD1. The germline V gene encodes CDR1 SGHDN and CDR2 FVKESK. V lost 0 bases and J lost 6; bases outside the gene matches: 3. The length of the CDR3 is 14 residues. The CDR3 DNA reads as TGTGCCAGCAGCCAAGACAGGGGGCGGGCTGAAGCTTTCTTT. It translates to CASSQDRGRAEAFF.

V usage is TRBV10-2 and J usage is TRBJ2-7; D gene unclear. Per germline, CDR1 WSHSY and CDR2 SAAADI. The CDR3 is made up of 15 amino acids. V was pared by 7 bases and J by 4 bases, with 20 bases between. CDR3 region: CASKWGPGPLYEQYF. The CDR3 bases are TGCGCCAGCAAGTGGGGTCCGGGCCCCCTTTACGAGCAGTACTTC.